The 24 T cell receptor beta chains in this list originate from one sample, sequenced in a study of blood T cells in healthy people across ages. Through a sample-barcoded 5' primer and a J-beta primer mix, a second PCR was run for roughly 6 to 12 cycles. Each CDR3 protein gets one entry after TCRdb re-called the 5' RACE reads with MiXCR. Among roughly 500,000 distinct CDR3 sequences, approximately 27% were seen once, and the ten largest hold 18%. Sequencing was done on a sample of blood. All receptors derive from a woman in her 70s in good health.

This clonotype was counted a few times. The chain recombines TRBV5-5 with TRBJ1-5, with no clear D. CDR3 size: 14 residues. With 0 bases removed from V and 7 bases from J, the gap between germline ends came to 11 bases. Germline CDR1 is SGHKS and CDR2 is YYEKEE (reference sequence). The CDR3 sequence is CASSLVFGSQPQHF. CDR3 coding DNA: TGTGCCAGCAGCTTGGTGTTCGGATCGCAGCCCCAGCATTTT.

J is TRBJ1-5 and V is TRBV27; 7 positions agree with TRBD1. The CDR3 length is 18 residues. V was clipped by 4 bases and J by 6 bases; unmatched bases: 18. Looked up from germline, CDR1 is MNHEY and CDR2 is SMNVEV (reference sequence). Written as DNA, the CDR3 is TGTGCCAGCAGTTCTGACCCAGGGGTCCGAGGGGGCGTTCAGCCCCAGCATTTT. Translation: CASSSDPGVRGGVQPQHF.

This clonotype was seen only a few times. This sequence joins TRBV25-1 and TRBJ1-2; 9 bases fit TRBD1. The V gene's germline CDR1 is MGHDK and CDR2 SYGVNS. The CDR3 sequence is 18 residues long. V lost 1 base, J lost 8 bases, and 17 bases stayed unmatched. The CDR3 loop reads CASSELNPGQGPGYGYTF. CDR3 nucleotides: TGTGCCAGCAGTGAATTAAATCCGGGACAGGGACCGGGTTACGGCTACACCTTC.

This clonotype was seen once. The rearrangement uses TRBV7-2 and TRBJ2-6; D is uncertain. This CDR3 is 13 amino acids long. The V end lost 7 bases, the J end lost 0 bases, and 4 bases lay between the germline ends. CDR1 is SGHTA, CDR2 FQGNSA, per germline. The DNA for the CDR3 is TGTGCCAGCACACACTCTGGGGCCAACGTCCTGACTTTC. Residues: CASTHSGANVLTF.

CDR3 DNA: TGTGCCAGCAGCTTAATGGCGGGGAAAGAGACCCAGTACTTC. Residues: CASSLMAGKETQYF. The chain uses TRBV7-3 and TRBJ2-5; tentatively, D is TRBD2 (6 bases). Germline V gene sequence: CDR1 SGHTA, CDR2 FQGTGA. The ends were cut back, 1 base at V and 3 bases at J, with 9 bases in the middle. The CDR3 consists of 14 residues.

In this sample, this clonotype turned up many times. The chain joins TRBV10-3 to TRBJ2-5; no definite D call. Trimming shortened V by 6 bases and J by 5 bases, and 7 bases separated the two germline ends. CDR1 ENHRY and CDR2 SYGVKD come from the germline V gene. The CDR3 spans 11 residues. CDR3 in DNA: TGTGCCATCAGAGGCACGGAGACCCAGTACTTC. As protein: CAIRGTETQYF.

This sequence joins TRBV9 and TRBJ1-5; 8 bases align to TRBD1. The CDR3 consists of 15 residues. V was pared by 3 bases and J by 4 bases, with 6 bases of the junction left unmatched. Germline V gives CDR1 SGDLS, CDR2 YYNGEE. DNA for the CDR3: TGTGCCAGCAGCGACTGGACAGGGTCGAATCAGCCCCAGCATTTT. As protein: CASSDWTGSNQPQHF.

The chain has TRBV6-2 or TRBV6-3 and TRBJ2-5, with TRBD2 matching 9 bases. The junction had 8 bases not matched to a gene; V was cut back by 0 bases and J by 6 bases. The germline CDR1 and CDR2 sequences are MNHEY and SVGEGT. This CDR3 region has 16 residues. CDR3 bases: TGTGCCAGCAGTTACTCATACGCGGGGGGGCCCAAGACCCAGTACTTC. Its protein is CASSYSYAGGPKTQYF.

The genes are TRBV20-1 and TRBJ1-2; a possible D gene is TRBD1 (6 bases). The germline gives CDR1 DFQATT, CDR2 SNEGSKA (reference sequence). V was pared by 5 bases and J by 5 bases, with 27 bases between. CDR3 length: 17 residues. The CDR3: CSAEVPGARQLSYGYTF. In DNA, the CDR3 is TGCAGTGCTGAGGTTCCGGGGGCGCGTCAACTTTCTTATGGCTACACCTTC.

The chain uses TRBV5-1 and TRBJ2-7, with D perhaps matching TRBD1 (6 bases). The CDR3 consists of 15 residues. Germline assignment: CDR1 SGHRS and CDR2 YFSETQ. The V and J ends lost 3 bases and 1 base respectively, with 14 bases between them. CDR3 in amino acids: CASSYGTPPSYEQYF. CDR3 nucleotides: TGCGCCAGCAGCTATGGGACACCGCCGTCCTACGAGCAGTACTTC.

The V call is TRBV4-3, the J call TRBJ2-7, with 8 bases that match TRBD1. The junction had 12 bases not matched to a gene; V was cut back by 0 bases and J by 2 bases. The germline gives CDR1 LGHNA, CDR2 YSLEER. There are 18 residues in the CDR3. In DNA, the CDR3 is TGCGCCAGCAGCCAAGAAGTCTACCGGGACAGGTCTCCCTACGAGCAGTACTTC. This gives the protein CASSQEVYRDRSPYEQYF.

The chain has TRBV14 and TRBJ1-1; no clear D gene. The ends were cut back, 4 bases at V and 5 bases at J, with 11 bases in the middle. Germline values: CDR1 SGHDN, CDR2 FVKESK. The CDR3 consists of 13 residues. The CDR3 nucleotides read TGTGCCAGCAGCCGATGGTTACAGACTGAAGCTTTCTTT. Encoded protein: CASSRWLQTEAFF.

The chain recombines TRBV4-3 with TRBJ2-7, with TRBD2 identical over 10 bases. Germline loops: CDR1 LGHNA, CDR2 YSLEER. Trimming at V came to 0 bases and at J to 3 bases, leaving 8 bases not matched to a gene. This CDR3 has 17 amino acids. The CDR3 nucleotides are TGCGCCAGCAGCCAAGATCTTATTAGCGGGGGGATCTACGAGCAGTACTTC. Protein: CASSQDLISGGIYEQYF.

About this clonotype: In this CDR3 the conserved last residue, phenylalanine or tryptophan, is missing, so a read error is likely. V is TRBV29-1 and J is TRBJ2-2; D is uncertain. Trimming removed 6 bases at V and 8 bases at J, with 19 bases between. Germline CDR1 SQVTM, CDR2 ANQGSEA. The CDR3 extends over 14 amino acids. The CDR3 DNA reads TGCAGCGTGGCATCCAACATAGCTGCTGGGGAGCTGTTTGTT. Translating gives CSVASNIAAGELFV.

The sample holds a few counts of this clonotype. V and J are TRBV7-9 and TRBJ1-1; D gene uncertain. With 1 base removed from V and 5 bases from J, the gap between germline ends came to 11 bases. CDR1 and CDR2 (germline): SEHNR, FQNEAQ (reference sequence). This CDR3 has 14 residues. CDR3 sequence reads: CASSLGAAGTEAFF. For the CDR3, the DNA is TGTGCCAGCAGCTTAGGTGCGGCGGGGACTGAAGCTTTCTTT. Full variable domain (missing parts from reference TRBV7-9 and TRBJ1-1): DTGVSQNPRHKITKRGQNVTFRCDPISEHNRLYWYRQTLGQGPEFLTYFQNEAQLEKSRLLSDRFSAERPKGSFSTLEIQRTEQGDSAMYLCASSLGAAGTEAFFGQGTRLTVV.

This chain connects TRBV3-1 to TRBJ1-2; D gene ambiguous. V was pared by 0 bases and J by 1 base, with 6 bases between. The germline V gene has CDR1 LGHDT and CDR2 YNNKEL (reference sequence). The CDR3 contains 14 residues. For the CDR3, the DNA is TGTGCCAGCAGCCAAGAACTGATTAACTATGGCTACACCTTC. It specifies CASSQELINYGYTF.

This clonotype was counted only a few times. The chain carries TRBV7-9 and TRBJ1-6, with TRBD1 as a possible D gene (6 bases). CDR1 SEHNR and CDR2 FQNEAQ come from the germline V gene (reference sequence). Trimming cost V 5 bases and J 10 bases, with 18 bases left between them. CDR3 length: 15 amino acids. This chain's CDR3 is CASSPQDSSRSPLHF. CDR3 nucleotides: TGTGCCAGCAGCCCACAGGACAGTTCAAGATCACCCCTCCACTTT. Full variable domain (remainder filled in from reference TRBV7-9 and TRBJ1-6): DTGVSQNPRHKITKRGQNVTFRCDPISEHNRLYWYRQTLGQGPEFLTYFQNEAQLEKSRLLSDRFSAERPKGSFSTLEIQRTEQGDSAMYLCASSPQDSSRSPLHFGNGTRLTVT.

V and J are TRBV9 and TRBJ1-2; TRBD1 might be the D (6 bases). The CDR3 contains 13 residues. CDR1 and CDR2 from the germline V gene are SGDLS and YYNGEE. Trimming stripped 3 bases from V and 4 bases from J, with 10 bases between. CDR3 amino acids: CASSEQGPYGYTF. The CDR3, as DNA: TGTGCCAGCAGCGAACAGGGTCCCTATGGCTACACCTTC.

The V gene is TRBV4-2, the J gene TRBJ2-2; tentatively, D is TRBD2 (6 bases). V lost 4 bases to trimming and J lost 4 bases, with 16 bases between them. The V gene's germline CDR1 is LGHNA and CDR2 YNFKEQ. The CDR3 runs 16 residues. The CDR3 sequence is CASSRAGQGGTGELFF. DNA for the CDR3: TGTGCCAGCAGCCGGGCTGGGCAGGGAGGCACCGGGGAGCTGTTTTTT.

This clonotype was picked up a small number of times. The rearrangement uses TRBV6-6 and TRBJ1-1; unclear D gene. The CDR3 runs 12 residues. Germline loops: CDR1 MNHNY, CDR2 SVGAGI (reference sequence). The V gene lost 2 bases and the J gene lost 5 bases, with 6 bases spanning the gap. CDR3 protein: CASSYVRTEAFF. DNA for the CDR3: TGTGCCAGCAGTTACGTCCGGACTGAAGCTTTCTTT.

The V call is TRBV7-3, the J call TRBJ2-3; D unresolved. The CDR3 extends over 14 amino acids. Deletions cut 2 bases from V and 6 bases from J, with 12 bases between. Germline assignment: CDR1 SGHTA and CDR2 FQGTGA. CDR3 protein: CASSLGSTVDTQYF. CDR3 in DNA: TGTGCCAGCAGCTTAGGTTCGACGGTGGATACGCAGTATTTT.

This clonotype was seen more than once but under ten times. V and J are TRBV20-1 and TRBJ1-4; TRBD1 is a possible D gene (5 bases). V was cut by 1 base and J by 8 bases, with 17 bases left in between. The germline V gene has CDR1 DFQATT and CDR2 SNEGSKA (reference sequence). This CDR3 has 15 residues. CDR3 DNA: TGCAGTGCTAGAGTAGACGGACAAATGACGGAAAAACTGTTTTTT. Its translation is CSARVDGQMTEKLFF.

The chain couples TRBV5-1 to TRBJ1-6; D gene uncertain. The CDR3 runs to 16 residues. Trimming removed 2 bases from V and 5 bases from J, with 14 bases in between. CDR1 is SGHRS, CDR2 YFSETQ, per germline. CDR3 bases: TGCGCCAGCAGCTTAATGGGAGCTAGGAATAATTCACCCCTCCACTTT. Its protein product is CASSLMGARNNSPLHF.

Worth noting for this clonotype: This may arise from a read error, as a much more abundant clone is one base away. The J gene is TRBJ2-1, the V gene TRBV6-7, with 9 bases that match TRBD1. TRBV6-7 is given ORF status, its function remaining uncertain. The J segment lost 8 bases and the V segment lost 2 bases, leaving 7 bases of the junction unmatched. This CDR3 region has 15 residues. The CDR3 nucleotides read TGTGCCAGCAGTTACACGGGACAGGGAATTGATGAGCAGTTCTTC. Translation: CASSYTGQGIDEQFF.